The present T cell receptor beta chain was sequenced within a study of blood T cell repertoires in COVID-19 (dated by TCRdb to 2019 to 2021). Regarding the study in general: Samples covering the acute and convalescent phases of COVID-19 were provided by collaborators in the United States, Italy and Spain. The material from the prospective study consisted of cDNA or gDNA derived from T cells, B-cell-depleted T cells, or PBMCs. The dataset comprised deeply sampled blood TCRbeta repertoires from subjects exposed to, actively infected with, or recovered from COVID-19. The repertoires were made available in a free public database intended to serve as a resource for research on the immune response to SARS-CoV-2. The samples were drawn from two sources: the first 160 participants of the ongoing ImmuneRACE study, and 1,254 subjects contributed by 6 global collaborators. A de-identified subject ID, COVID-19 status, age in years and sex were almost always included in the sample metadata. Where available, HLA class I and class II types were taken from metadata supplied by the sample provider and were not determined by assay-based typing. Paper-wide results and their limitations: The amount of clinical and demographic metadata varied by source and participant and was provided uncurated.

Comments on this clone: The antigen it binds to is not known. No clone much larger than this one lies a single base away; base qualities are absent.

The CDR3, from cysteine to phenylalanine, totals 15 residues. The DNA shown is the 45-base CDR3, in frame from base 1. As encoded in the germline V gene (reference sequence), CDR1 is SGHKS while CDR2 is YYEKEE. The junction shows trimming of 4 bases on V and 5 bases on J, and the gene matches do not reach 9 bases of it. TCRbeta CDR3 regions were amplified from genomic DNA using the immunoSEQ Assay, a bias-controlled multiplex PCR. The original methods were these. Nucleated cell counts per sample were estimated from amplification of reference gene primers within the assay. To quantify the absolute abundance of each unique TCRbeta CDR3 rearrangement, sequence reads were collapsed and filtered. For each sample, productive Simpson clonality was calculated as the square root of Simpson's diversity index across productive rearrangements. TCRdb took over this immuneACCESS table, retaining in-frame rearrangements with V and J assigned. Such tables are incomplete; in checked studies, under half of the missing clones stem from an unresolved V gene, and the remainder is unexplained. V, J and clone size are those of that table, while D and trimming were read from the DNA. Recorded for this sample are some 220,000 clones; around 81% of them occurred a single time. About 6.3% of the sample goes to the ten largest clones.

The collaborating institutions used their own protocols to collect whole blood in K2EDTA tubes. For TCRbeta analysis, collaborators shipped samples as frozen whole blood, isolated PBMCs, or DNA extracted from either of those sample types. The material sequenced was peripheral blood. The sequence derives from a woman aged 60-75 years with active or convalescent COVID-19. The sequence is built from TRBV5-5 and TRBJ1-1; the junction holds 9 bases that match TRBD1. This receptor carries the CDR3 CASSLTGGSWTEAFF. The nucleotide sequence reads TGTGCCAGCAGCCTAACAGGGGGCTCGTGGACTGAAGCTTTCTTT.